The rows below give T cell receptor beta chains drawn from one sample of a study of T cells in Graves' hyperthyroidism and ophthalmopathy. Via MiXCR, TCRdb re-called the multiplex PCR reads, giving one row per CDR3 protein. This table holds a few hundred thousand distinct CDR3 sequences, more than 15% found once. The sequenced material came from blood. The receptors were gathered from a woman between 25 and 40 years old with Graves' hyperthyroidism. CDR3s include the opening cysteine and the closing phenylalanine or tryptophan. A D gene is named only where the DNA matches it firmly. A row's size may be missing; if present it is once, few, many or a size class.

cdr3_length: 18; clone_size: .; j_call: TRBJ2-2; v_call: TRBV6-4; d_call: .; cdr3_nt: TGTGCCAGCAGTTACTCGGGATTTCCCGCCTACGAAGCCGGGGAGCTGTTTTTT; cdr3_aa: CASSYSGFPAYEAGELFF
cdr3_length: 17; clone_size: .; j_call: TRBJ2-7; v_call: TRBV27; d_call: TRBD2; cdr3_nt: TGTGCCAGCAGTTTCGGACCAGGGACTAGCGGGAGCTACGAGCAGTACTTC; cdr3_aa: CASSFGPGTSGSYEQYF
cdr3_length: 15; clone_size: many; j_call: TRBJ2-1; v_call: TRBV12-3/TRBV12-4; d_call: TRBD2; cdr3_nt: TGTGCCAGCAGTTGGACTAGCGGGAGGGCCAATGAGCAGTTCTTC; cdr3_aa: CASSWTSGRANEQFF
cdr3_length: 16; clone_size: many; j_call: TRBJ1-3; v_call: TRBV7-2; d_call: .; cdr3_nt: TGTGCCAGCAGCTTAGGTCAGATTCCCTCTGGAAACACCATATATTTT; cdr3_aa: CASSLGQIPSGNTIYF
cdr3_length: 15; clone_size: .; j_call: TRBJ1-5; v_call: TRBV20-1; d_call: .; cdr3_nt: TGCAGTGCTAGAGTAATCATGGCGAGCAATCAGCCCCAGCATTTT; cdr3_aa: CSARVIMASNQPQHF
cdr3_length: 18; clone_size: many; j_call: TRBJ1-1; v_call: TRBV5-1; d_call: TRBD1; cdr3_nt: TGCGCCAGCAGCCTTCGGCCAACAGGGGCCACTATCAACACTGAAGCTTTCTTT; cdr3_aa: CASSLRPTGATINTEAFF
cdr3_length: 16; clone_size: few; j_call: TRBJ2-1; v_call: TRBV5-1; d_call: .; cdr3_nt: TGCGCCAGCAGCTTGTCCCCTAGCGGAGGGGGCAATGAGCAGTTCTTC; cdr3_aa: CASSLSPSGGGNEQFF
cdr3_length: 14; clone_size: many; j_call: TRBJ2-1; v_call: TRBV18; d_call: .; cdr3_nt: TGTGCCAGCTCACCCGCCCCTAAGGCCAATGAGCAGTTCTTC; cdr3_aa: CASSPAPKANEQFF
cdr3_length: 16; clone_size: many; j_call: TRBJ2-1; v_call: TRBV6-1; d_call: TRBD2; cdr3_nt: TGTGCCAGCAGCTCGGGACTAGCGGGGTACTACAATGAGCAGTTCTTC; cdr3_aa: CASSSGLAGYYNEQFF
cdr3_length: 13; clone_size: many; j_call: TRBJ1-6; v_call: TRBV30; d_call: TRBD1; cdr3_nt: TGTGCCTGGTCGGGACAGGGGACTACACCCCTCCACTTT; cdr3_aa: CAWSGQGTTPLHF
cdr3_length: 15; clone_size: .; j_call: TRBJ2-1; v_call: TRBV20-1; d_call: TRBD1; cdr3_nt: TGCAGTGCTAGCCGTGGACAGGGGGCGTACAATGAGCAGTTCTTC; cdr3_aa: CSASRGQGAYNEQFF
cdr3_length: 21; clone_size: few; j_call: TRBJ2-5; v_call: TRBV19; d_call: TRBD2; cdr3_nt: TGTGCCAGTAGTATCATGGGACCGGGCCTACTGGCGGCGGGGGTACAAGAGACCCAGTACTTC; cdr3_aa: CASSIMGPGLLAAGVQETQYF
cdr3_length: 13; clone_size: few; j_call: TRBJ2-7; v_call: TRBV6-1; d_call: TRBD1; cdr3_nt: TGTGCCAGCAATAGAGGGACAGACTACGAGCAGTACTTC; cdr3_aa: CASNRGTDYEQYF
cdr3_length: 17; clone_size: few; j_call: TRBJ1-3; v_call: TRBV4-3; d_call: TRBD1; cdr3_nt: TGCGCCAGCAGCCAAGATCCCTGGGACAGCTCTGGAAACACCATATATTTT; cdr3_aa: CASSQDPWDSSGNTIYF
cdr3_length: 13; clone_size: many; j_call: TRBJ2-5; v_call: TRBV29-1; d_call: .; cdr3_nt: TGCAGCGTTGCCAGAGACCTCGAAGAGACCCAGTACTTC; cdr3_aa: CSVARDLEETQYF
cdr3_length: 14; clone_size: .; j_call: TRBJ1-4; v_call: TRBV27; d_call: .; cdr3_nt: TGTGCCAGCAGTTCGGGGAATCATCAGGAAAAACTGTTTTTT; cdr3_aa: CASSSGNHQEKLFF
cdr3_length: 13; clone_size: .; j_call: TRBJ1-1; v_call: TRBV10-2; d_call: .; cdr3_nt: TGCGCCAGCGGTTGGACAGACAACACTGAAGCTTTCTTT; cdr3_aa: CASGWTDNTEAFF
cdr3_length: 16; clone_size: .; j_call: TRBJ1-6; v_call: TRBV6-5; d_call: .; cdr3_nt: TGTGCCAGCAGTTACTTAGGATCAGACACTTCCCCACCCCTCCACTTT; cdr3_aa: CASSYLGSDTSPPLHF
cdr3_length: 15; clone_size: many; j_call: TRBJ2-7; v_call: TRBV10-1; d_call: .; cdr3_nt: TGCGCCAGCAGTGAGTCGTGGGAATTCCCCTACGAGCAGTACTTC; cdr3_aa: CASSESWEFPYEQYF
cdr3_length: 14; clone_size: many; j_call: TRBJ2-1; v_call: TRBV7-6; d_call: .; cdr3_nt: TGTGCCAGCAGCTTCGTGGGAAAATACAATGAGCAGTTCTTC; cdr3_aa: CASSFVGKYNEQFF
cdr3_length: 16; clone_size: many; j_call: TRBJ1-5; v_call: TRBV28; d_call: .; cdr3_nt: TGTGCCAGCACCATGACAGGCGGTGGTAGCAATCAGCCCCAGCATTTT; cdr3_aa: CASTMTGGGSNQPQHF
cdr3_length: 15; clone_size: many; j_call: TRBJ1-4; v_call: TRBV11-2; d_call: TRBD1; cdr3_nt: TGTGCCAGCAGCTTCGGGACAGGGATCAATGAAAAACTGTTTTTT; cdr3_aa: CASSFGTGINEKLFF
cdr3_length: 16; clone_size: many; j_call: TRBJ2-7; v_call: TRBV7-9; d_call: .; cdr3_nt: TGTGCCAGCACCAGTCGATCGCCCCCGGAGGCCTACGAGCAGTACTTC; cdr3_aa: CASTSRSPPEAYEQYF
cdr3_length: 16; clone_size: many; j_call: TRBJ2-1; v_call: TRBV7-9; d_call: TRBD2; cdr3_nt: TGTGCCAGCAGCGAGCCCGGGACTAGCGGGAGCAATGAGCAGTTCTTC; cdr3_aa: CASSEPGTSGSNEQFF
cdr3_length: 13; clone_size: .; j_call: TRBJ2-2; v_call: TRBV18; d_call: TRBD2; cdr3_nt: TGTGCCAGCTCACCATTCGACCGGGAGGGACTGTTTTTT; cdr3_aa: CASSPFDREGLFF
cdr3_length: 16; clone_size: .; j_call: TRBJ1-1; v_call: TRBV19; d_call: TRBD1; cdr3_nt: TGTGCCAGTAGTATTCCCGGGACAGGCTCTAACACTGAAGCTTTCTTT; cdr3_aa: CASSIPGTGSNTEAFF
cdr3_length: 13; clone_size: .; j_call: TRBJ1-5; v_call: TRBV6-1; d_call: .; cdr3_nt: TGTGCCAGCACACAGGGTAGCAGTCAGCCCCAGCATTTT; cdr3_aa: CASTQGSSQPQHF
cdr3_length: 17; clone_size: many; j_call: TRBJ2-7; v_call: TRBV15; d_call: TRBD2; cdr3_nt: TGTGCCACCAGCACACATGCTGCACTAGCGCGATCCTACGAGCAGTACTTC; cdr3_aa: CATSTHAALARSYEQYF
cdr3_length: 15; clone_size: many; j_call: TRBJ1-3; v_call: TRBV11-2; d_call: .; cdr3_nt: TGTGCCAGCAGCCTCCGACTGGGCTCTGGAAACACCATATATTTT; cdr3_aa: CASSLRLGSGNTIYF
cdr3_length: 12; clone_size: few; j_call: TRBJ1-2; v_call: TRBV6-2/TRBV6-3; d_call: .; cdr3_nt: TGTGCCAGCAGTTACCTCAGGGAGGGCTACACCTTC; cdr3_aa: CASSYLREGYTF
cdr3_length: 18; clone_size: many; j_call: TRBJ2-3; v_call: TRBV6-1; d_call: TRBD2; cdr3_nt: TGTGCCAGCAGCGACCGCCTCTGGACTAGCGAGTACACAGATACGCAGTATTTT; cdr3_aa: CASSDRLWTSEYTDTQYF
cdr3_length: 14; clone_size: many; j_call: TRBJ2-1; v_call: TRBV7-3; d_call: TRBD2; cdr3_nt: TGTGCCAGCAGCCCCGGAAGCGGGAGTAATGAGCAGTTCTTC; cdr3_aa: CASSPGSGSNEQFF
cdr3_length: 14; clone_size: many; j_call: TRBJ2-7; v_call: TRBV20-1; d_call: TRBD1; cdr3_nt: TGCAGTGCTTCTCCCCGGACAGGATACTACGAGCAGTACTTC; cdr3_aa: CSASPRTGYYEQYF
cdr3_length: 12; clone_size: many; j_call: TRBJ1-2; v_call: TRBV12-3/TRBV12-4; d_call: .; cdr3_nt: TGTGCCAGCGGGAGGGGAAACTATGGCTACACCTTC; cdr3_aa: CASGRGNYGYTF
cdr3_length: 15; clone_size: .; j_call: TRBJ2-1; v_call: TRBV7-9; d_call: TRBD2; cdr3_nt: TGTGCCAGCAGCTTAGGGGTAGCGGGAGCCGCTGAGCAGTTCTTC; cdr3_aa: CASSLGVAGAAEQFF
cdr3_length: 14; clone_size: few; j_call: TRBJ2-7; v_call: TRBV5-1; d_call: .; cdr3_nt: TGCGCCAGCAGCTTGGTTCCAGGATACAACGAGCAGTACTTC; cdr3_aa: CASSLVPGYNEQYF
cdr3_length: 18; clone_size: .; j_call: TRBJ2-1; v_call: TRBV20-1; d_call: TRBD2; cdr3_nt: TGCAGTGCTAGCCTGCTAGCGGGAGGGGGGGGCTCCTACAATGAGCAGTTCTTC; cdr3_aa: CSASLLAGGGGSYNEQFF
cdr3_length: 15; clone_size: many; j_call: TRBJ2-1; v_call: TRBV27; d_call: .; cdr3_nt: TGCGCCAGCAGCAGTACAGAGAGCTCCTACAATGAGCAGTTCTTC; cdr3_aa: CASSSTESSYNEQFF
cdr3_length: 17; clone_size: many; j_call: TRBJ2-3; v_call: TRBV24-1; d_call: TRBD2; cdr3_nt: TGTGCCACCAGTGACCCCGGACTAGCGGAGGGGACAGATACGCAGTATTTT; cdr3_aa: CATSDPGLAEGTDTQYF
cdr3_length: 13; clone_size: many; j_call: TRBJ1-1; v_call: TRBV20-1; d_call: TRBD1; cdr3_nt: TGCAGTGCTAGAGAGAGAGGGGGCGCTGAAGCTTTCTTT; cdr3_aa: CSARERGGAEAFF
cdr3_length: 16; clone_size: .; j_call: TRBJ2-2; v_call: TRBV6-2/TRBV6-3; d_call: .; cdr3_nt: TGTGCCAGCAGAAAATCCACAGGGCTTGGGACCGGGGAGCTGTTTTTT; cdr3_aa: CASRKSTGLGTGELFF
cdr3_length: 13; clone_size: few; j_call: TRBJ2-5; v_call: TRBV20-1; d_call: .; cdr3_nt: TGCAGTGCTAGGGTGACCAAACAAGAGACCCAGTACTTC; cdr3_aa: CSARVTKQETQYF
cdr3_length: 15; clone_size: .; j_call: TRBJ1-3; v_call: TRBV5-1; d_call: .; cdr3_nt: TGCGCCAGCAGCTTCCCGGACGACTCTGGAAACACCATATATTTT; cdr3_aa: CASSFPDDSGNTIYF
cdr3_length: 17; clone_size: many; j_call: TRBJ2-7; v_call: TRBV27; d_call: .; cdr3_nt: TGTGCCAGCAGTTTATCGCCCGCCAGAATGCGACTTGACGAGCAGTACTTC; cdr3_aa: CASSLSPARMRLDEQYF
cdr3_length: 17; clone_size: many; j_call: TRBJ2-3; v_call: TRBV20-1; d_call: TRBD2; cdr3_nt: TGCAGTGCTAGCACCAGCGGTGGACTAGCGGGAACAGATACGCAGTATTTT; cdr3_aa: CSASTSGGLAGTDTQYF
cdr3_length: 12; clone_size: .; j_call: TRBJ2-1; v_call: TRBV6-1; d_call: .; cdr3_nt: TGTGCCAGCAGTGAACTAGCCGGTGAGCAGTTCTTC; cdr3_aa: CASSELAGEQFF
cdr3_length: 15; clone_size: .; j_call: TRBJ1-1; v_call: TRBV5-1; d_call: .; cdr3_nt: TGCGCCAGCAGCTTAACCCGGACAATCAACACTGAAGCTTTCTTT; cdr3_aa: CASSLTRTINTEAFF
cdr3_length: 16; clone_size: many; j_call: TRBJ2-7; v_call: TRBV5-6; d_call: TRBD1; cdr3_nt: TGTGCCAGCAGCTTGGCCTCGGGACAGGGGACTTACGAGCAGTACTTC; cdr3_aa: CASSLASGQGTYEQYF
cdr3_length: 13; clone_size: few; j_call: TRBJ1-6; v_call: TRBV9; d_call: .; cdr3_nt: TGTGCCAGCAGCGTAGATGGTAATTCACCCCCCCACTTT; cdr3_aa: CASSVDGNSPPHF